The rows below give T cell receptor beta chains drawn from one sample of a study of naive and memory T cell subsets. TCRdb processed the UMI-ligation and nested PCR reads anew with MiXCR; each CDR3 protein has one entry. The table includes over 80,000 distinct CDR3 sequences, around 10% detected once. The sequenced sample consisted of naive CD4+ T cells from blood. These receptors were collected from a human donor in good health. Each CDR3 is given without its conserved first and last residue. Fields, in order: V gene, J gene, CDR3 protein.

V: TRBV7-6; J: TRBJ2-6; CDR3: ASTGGPANVLT
V: TRBV5-1; J: TRBJ2-2; CDR3: ASSLPGANTGELF
V: TRBV7-9; J: TRBJ1-2; CDR3: ASSPPLIRSQHPYGYT
V: TRBV7-2; J: TRBJ2-1; CDR3: ASSRDRGTNEQF
V: TRBV28; J: TRBJ2-7; CDR3: ASSWVGAGDREQY
V: TRBV12-3/TRBV12-4; J: TRBJ1-1; CDR3: ASSLERNTEAF
V: TRBV28; J: TRBJ2-3; CDR3: ASRMQITDTQY
V: TRBV12-3/TRBV12-4; J: TRBJ1-3; CDR3: ASSTTGKPGNTIY
V: TRBV5-1; J: TRBJ2-7; CDR3: ASSSGPSSSYEQY
V: TRBV18; J: TRBJ1-3; CDR3: ASSPSRNSGNTIY
V: TRBV29-1; J: TRBJ1-1; CDR3: SVSGQGGTEAF
V: TRBV21-1; J: TRBJ1-2; CDR3: ASRQTDRSYGYT
V: TRBV7-9; J: TRBJ2-3; CDR3: ASSRAGSTDTQY
V: TRBV24-1; J: TRBJ2-1; CDR3: ATSAGSYWGNEQF
V: TRBV27; J: TRBJ1-1; CDR3: ASSRDQGNTEAF
V: TRBV7-8; J: TRBJ1-4; CDR3: ASSLKVVEKLF
V: TRBV2; J: TRBJ1-6; CDR3: ASTEDRGYNSPLH
V: TRBV3-1; J: TRBJ2-7; CDR3: ASSQVRGEQY
V: TRBV20-1; J: TRBJ1-5; CDR3: SAAGGNSNQPQH
V: TRBV20-1; J: TRBJ2-3; CDR3: SASPNTDTQY
V: TRBV10-3; J: TRBJ1-1; CDR3: AIRELEGGTEAF
V: TRBV5-1; J: TRBJ2-4; CDR3: ASSPGTSGKSIQY
V: TRBV12-3/TRBV12-4; J: TRBJ2-1; CDR3: ASRPQGSEKQF
V: TRBV6-1; J: TRBJ1-1; CDR3: ASSVYAGQGATEAF
V: TRBV29-1; J: TRBJ2-2; CDR3: SGKRNTGELF
V: TRBV20-1; J: TRBJ2-1; CDR3: SARVSSGRAGSHNEQF
V: TRBV2; J: TRBJ1-2; CDR3: ASTGEGSGYT
V: TRBV3-1; J: TRBJ1-4; CDR3: ASSQIKANEKLF
V: TRBV6-6; J: TRBJ2-7; CDR3: ASSYAGTSSYEQY
V: TRBV12-3/TRBV12-4; J: TRBJ2-3; CDR3: ASSLAASTDTQY
V: TRBV27; J: TRBJ1-1; CDR3: ASSIGQGANTEAF
V: TRBV5-1; J: TRBJ1-2; CDR3: ASSFTAGTQLGTNYGYT
V: TRBV20-1; J: TRBJ1-3; CDR3: SARTGSGNTIY
V: TRBV6-2/TRBV6-3; J: TRBJ1-5; CDR3: ASSRTGGGQPQH
V: TRBV5-1; J: TRBJ2-7; CDR3: ASSLARGPYEQY
V: TRBV7-2; J: TRBJ2-3; CDR3: ASSRELSTDTQY
V: TRBV12-3/TRBV12-4; J: TRBJ2-2; CDR3: ASRDREFTGELF
V: TRBV29-1; J: TRBJ1-2; CDR3: SVERGYGYT
V: TRBV7-9; J: TRBJ2-1; CDR3: ASSPWTDNEQF
V: TRBV12-3/TRBV12-4; J: TRBJ2-3; CDR3: ASRQGGTGTQY
V: TRBV4-3; J: TRBJ2-1; CDR3: ASSQDLWQANEQF
V: TRBV6-2/TRBV6-3; J: TRBJ2-3; CDR3: ASTNDGTRAQY
V: TRBV19; J: TRBJ2-3; CDR3: ASSISGTDPTDTQY
V: TRBV12-3/TRBV12-4; J: TRBJ1-3; CDR3: ASSFAGTPGNTIY
V: TRBV29-1; J: TRBJ2-1; CDR3: SVDRASYNEQF